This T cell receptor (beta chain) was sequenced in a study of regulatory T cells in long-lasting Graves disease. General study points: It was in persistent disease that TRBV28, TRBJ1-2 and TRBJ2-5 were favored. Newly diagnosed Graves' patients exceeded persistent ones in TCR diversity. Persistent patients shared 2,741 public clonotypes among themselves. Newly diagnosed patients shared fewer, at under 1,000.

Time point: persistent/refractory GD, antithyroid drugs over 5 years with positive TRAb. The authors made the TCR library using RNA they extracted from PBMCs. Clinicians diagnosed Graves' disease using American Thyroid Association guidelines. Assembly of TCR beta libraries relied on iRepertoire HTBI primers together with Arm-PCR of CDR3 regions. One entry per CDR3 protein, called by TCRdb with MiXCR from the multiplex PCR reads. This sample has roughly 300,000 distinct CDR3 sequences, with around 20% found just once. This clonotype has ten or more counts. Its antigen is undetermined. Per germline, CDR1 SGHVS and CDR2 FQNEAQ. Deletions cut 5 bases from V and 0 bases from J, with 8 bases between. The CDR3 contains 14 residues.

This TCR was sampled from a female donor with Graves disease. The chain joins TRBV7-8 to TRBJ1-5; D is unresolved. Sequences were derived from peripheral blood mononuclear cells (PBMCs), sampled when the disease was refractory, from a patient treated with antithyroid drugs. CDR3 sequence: CASSPNYSNQPQHF. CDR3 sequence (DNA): TGTGCCAGCAGCCCCAATTATAGCAATCAGCCCCAGCATTTT.